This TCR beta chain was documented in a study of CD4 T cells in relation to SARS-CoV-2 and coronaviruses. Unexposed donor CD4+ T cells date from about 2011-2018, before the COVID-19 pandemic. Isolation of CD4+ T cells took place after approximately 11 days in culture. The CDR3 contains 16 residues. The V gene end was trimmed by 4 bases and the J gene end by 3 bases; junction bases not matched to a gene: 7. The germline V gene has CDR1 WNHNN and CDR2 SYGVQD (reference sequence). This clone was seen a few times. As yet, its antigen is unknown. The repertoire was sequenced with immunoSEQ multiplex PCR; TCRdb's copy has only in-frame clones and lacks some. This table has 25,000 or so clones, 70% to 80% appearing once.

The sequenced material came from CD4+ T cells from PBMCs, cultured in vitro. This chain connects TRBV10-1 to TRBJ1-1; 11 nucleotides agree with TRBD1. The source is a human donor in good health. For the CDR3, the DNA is TGCGCCAGCAGTGTAGGGACAGGGGGATCGGACACTGAAGCTTTCTTT. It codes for CASSVGTGGSDTEAFF.